The rows below give T cell receptor beta chains drawn from one sample of a study of cytomegalovirus exposure and HLA in healthy donors. TCRdb's table, derived via immunoSEQ multiplex PCR, lists solely in-frame clones and lacks some. The table has some 140,000 clones, approximately 75% seen once; the top ten hold 2.5% to 3%. Source material: PBMCs. Receptors originate from a man younger than 30 in good health and CMV-seronegative. Both conserved end residues are part of each CDR3. The D gene is left open where the match is weak. Clone sizes are given selectively: once, few, many, or a class where the clone is expanded.

cdr3_length	j_call	clone_size	v_call	d_call	cdr3_aa	cdr3_nt
14	TRBJ1-6	-	TRBV5-5	-	CASSQMAGNSPLHF	TGTGCCAGCAGCCAAATGGCGGGGAATTCACCCCTCCACTTT
15	TRBJ2-1	-	TRBV10-3	TRBD1	CAISESTGRYNEQFF	TGTGCCATCAGTGAGTCGACAGGGCGGTACAATGAGCAGTTCTTC
14	TRBJ2-1	-	TRBV7-9	TRBD1	CASHRGQAYNEQFF	TGCGCCAGCCATAGGGGACAGGCCTACAATGAGCAGTTCTTC
12	TRBJ2-5	-	TRBV10-3	-	CAISGEKETQYF	TGTGCCATCAGTGGAGAAAAAGAGACCCAGTACTTC
17	TRBJ2-3	-	TRBV11-2	TRBD2	CASSLAIGGASTDTQYF	TGTGCCAGCAGCTTAGCTATCGGGGGGGCAAGCACAGATACGCAGTATTTT
16	TRBJ1-6	-	TRBV11-2	-	CASSLDFRSYNSPLHF	TGTGCCAGCAGCTTAGATTTCCGGTCCTATAATTCACCCCTCCACTTT
13	TRBJ2-2	-	TRBV5-1	-	CASSKAETGELFF	TGCGCCAGCAGCAAAGCCGAGACCGGGGAGCTGTTTTTT
12	TRBJ2-1	-	TRBV5-3	-	CARSLQGQRAVF	TGTGCCAGAAGCTTGCAGGGGCAGAGAGCGGTCTTC
12	TRBJ2-3	-	TRBV5-6	-	CASSLYLDTQYF	TGTGCCAGCAGCTTGTATCTGGATACGCAGTATTTT
13	TRBJ1-3	-	TRBV10-3	-	CAISDRAGNTIYF	TGTGCCATCAGTGACAGGGCTGGAAACACCATATATTTT
16	TRBJ2-1	-	TRBV18	TRBD1	CASSPLGQGPYNEQFF	TGTGCCAGCTCACCATTGGGACAGGGACCCTACAATGAGCAGTTCTTC
14	TRBJ2-7	-	TRBV11-2	TRBD1	CASSPSDRAYEQYF	TGTGCCAGCAGCCCGTCGGACAGGGCCTACGAGCAGTACTTC
14	TRBJ2-3	few	TRBV30	-	CAWSGVPGTDTQYF	TGTGCCTGGAGTGGCGTGCCGGGCACAGATACGCAGTATTTT
13	TRBJ2-1	-	TRBV19	-	CASSIAPKHEQFF	TGTGCCAGTAGTATAGCACCCAAGCATGAGCAGTTCTTC
21	TRBJ2-3	-	TRBV5-1	TRBD2	CASSLGRGPSSGGLSTDTQYF	TGCGCCAGCAGCTTGGGGAGGGGCCCGTCTAGCGGGGGCCTTAGCACAGATACGCAGTATTTT
17	TRBJ2-2	few	TRBV7-2	TRBD2	CASSLGLAGGGTGELFF	TGTGCCAGCAGCTTGGGACTAGCGGGGGGCGGGACCGGGGAGCTGTTTTTT
14	TRBJ2-5	-	TRBV5-1	-	CASSFGKFQETQYF	TGCGCCAGCAGCTTCGGGAAGTTCCAAGAGACCCAGTACTTC
16	TRBJ1-5	once	TRBV28	-	CASSFTEILSNQPQHF	TGTGCCAGCAGTTTCACAGAAATCCTTAGCAATCAGCCCCAGCATTTT
16	TRBJ2-3	once	TRBV7-7	TRBD2	CASSPGTSPTTDTQYF	TGTGCCAGCAGCCCCGGGACTAGCCCTACCACAGATACGCAGTATTTT
12	TRBJ1-1	-	TRBV7-9	TRBD1	CASRWGQGEAFF	TGTGCCAGCAGGTGGGGACAGGGTGAAGCTTTCTTT
14	TRBJ2-3	-	TRBV7-9	TRBD2	CASSPGGGADTQYF	TGTGCCAGCAGCCCCGGGGGAGGGGCAGATACGCAGTATTTT
15	TRBJ2-5	once	TRBV7-9	TRBD1	CASSFAGTVQETQYF	TGTGCCAGCAGCTTCGCCGGGACAGTCCAAGAGACCCAGTACTTC
15	TRBJ1-5	-	TRBV23-1	-	CASSQSREPDQPQHF	TGCGCCAGCAGTCAATCGCGGGAACCGGACCAGCCCCAGCATTTT
15	TRBJ2-5	-	TRBV10-3	-	CAISDAKTPQETQYF	TGTGCCATCAGTGACGCAAAGACACCCCAAGAGACCCAGTACTTC
14	TRBJ2-3	-	TRBV7-2	TRBD2	CASSSGLAGDTQYF	TGTGCCAGCAGCTCCGGACTAGCAGGAGATACGCAGTATTTT
16	TRBJ1-1	-	TRBV7-9	-	CASSLGGQFMNTEAFF	TGTGCCAGCAGCTTAGGAGGACAGTTCATGAACACTGAAGCTTTCTTT
13	TRBJ2-4	-	TRBV7-7	TRBD2	CASSSGTSAIQYF	TGTGCTAGCAGTTCCGGGACTAGCGCCATTCAGTACTTC
15	TRBJ2-1	-	TRBV19	TRBD2	CASSTGGGAFNEQFF	TGTGCCAGTAGTACGGGGGGGGGAGCCTTCAATGAGCAGTTCTTC
16	TRBJ1-6	-	TRBV30	TRBD1	CAWSPGQGSTNSPLHF	TGTGCCTGGAGTCCCGGACAGGGGTCCACTAATTCACCCCTCCACTTT
12	TRBJ1-2	-	TRBV19	-	CASSIYRGSYTF	TGTGCCAGTAGTATCTATAGGGGAAGTTACACCTTT
13	TRBJ2-1	-	TRBV15	TRBD2	CATTSGEHNEQFF	TGTGCCACCACCAGCGGGGAGCACAATGAGCAGTTCTTC
14	TRBJ2-7	-	TRBV7-8	-	CASSLLFSNYEQYF	TGTGCCAGCAGCTTATTGTTTAGTAATTACGAGCAGTACTTC
16	TRBJ2-3	-	TRBV2	-	CASSVLRGVGTDTQYF	TGTGCCAGCAGTGTGCTACGCGGGGTAGGCACAGATACGCAGTATTTT
15	TRBJ1-1	-	TRBV28	TRBD1	CASSLRQGVNTEAFF	TGTGCCAGCAGTTTAAGGCAGGGGGTGAACACTGAAGCTTTCTTT
15	TRBJ2-2	few	TRBV29-1	-	CSVGGRWSNTGELFF	TGCAGCGTTGGAGGTCGATGGTCGAACACCGGGGAGCTGTTTTTT
14	TRBJ2-5	few	TRBV29-1	-	CSVEDQGRWETQYF	TGCAGCGTTGAAGATCAGGGCCGTTGGGAGACCCAGTACTTC
14	TRBJ2-1	-	TRBV29-1	-	CSVDWQGGRNEQFF	TGCAGCGTTGATTGGCAGGGAGGTAGGAATGAGCAGTTCTTC
14	TRBJ1-5	-	TRBV19	-	CASSFEDSNQPQHF	TGTGCCAGTTCTTTCGAGGATAGCAATCAGCCCCAGCATTTT
17	TRBJ2-2	-	TRBV7-2	TRBD1	CASSLVVGTQGFGELFF	TGTGCCAGCAGCTTAGTAGTTGGGACACAGGGGTTCGGGGAGCTGTTTTTT
13	TRBJ1-5	-	TRBV27	-	CASSQDRYQPQHF	TGTGCCAGCAGCCAGGACAGATATCAGCCCCAGCATTTT
16	TRBJ2-7	once	TRBV4-3	TRBD1	CASSHLQTGGRSEQYF	TGCGCCAGCAGCCACCTTCAGACAGGGGGGAGAAGCGAGCAGTACTTC
16	TRBJ2-5	-	TRBV7-3	TRBD2	CASSFRLAGGQETQYF	TGTGCCAGCAGCTTCCGACTAGCGGGGGGCCAAGAGACCCAGTACTTC
15	TRBJ1-1	few	TRBV6-5	-	CASKIRGLANTEAFF	TGTGCCAGCAAAATCAGGGGTTTGGCGAACACTGAAGCTTTCTTT
15	TRBJ2-5	few	TRBV9	TRBD1	CASSVAGGQQETQYF	TGTGCCAGCAGCGTAGCTGGGGGACAGCAAGAGACCCAGTACTTC